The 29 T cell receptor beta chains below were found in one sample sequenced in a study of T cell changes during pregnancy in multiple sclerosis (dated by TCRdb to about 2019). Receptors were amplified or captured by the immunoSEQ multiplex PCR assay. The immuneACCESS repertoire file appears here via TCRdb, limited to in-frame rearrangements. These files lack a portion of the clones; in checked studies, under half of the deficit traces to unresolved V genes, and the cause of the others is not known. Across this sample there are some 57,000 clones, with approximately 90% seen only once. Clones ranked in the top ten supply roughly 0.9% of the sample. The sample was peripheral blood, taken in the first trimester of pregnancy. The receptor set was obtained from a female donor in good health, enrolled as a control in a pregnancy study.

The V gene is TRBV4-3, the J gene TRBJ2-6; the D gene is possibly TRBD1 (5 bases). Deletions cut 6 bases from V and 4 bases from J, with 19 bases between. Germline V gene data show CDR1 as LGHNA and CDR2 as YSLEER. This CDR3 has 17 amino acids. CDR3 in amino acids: CASSPQGLASGANVLTF. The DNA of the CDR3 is TGCGCCAGCAGTCCCCAGGGATTGGCTTCCGGGGCCAACGTCCTGACTTTC.

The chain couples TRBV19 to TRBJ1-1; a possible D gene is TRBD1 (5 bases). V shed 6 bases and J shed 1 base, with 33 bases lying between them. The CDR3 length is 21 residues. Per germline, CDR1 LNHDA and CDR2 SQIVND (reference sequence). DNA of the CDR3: TGTGCCAGTAGATATTCCTCCGGGCCCCGATCTGGGGCCACGGAGAACACTGAAGCTTTCTTT. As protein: CASRYSSGPRSGATENTEAFF.

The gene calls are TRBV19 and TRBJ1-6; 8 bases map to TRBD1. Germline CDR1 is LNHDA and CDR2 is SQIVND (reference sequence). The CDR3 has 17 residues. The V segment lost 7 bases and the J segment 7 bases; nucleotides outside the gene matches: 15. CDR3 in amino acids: CASKPQQGDRQNSPLHF. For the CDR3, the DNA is TGTGCCAGTAAGCCCCAACAGGGGGATCGTCAGAATTCACCCCTCCACTTT. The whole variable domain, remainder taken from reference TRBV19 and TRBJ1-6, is DGGITQSPKYLFRKEGQNVTLSCEQNLNHDAMYWYRQDPGQGLRLIYYSQIVNDFQKGDIAEGYSVSREKKESFPLTVTSAQKNPTAFYLCASKPQQGDRQNSPLHFGNGTRLTVT.

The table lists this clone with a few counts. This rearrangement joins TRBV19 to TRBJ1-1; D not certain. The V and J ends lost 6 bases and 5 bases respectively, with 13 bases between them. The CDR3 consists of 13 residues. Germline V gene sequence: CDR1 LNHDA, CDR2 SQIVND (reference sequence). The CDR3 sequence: CASRLTRGTEAFF. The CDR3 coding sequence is TGTGCCAGTAGACTAACCCGTGGTACTGAAGCTTTCTTT. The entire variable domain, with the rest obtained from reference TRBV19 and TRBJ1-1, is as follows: DGGITQSPKYLFRKEGQNVTLSCEQNLNHDAMYWYRQDPGQGLRLIYYSQIVNDFQKGDIAEGYSVSREKKESFPLTVTSAQKNPTAFYLCASRLTRGTEAFFGQGTRLTVV.

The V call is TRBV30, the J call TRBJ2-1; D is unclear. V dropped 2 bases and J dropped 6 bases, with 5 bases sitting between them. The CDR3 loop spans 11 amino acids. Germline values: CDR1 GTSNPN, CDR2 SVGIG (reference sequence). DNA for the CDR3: TGTGCCTGGAGTCTGGCCAATGAGCAGTTCTTC. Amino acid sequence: CAWSLANEQFF.

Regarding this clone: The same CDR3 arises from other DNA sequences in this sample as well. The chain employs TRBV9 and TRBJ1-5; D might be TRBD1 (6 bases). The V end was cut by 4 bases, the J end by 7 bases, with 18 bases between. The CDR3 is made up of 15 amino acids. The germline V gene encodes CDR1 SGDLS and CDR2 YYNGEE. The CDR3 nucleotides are TGTGCCAGCAGCCCAAGGGGGGGATGGTTGCAGCCCCAGCATTTT. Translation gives CASSPRGGWLQPQHF.

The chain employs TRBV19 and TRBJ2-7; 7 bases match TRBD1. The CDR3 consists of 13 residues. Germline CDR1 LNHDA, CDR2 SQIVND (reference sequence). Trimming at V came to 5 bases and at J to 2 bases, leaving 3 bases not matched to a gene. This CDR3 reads CASSFGTAYEQYF. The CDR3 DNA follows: TGTGCCAGTAGTTTCGGGACAGCCTACGAGCAGTACTTC.

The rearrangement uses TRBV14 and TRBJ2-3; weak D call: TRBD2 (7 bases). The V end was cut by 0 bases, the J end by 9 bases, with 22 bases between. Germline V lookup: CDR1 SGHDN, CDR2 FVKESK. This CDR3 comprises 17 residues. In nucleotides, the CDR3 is TGTGCCAGCAGCCAAGAGCCGGGGGGCTCCTCACAGATAACGCAGTATTTT. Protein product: CASSQEPGGSSQITQYF.

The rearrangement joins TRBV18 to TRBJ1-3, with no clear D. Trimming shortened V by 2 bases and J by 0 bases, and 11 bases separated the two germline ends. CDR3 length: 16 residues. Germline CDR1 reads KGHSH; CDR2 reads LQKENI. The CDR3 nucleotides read TGTGCCAGCTCACCAACCCCGGGAGACTCTGGAAACACCATATATTTT. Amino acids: CASSPTPGDSGNTIYF.

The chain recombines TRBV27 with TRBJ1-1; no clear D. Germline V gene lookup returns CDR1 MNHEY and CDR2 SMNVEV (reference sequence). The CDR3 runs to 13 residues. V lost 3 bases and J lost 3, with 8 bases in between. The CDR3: CASSFDTDTEAFF. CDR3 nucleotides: TGTGCCAGCAGTTTCGACACTGACACTGAAGCTTTCTTT.

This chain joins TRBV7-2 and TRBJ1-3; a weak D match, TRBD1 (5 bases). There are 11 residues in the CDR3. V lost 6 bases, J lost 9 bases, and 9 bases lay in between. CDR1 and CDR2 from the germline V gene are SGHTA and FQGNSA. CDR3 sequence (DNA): TGTGCCAGCAGTTCCGGGGGCACCATATATTTT. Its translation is CASSSGGTIYF.

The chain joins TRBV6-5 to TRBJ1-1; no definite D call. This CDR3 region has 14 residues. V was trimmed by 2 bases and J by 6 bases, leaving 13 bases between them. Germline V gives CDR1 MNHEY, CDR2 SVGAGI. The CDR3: CASSYERGRAEAFF. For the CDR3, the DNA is TGTGCCAGCAGTTACGAGCGGGGTAGGGCTGAAGCTTTCTTT.

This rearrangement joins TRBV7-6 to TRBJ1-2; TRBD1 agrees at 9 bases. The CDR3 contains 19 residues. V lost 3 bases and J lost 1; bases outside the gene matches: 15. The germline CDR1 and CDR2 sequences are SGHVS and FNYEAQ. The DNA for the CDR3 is TGTGCCAGCAGCTTTGATATTAAGGGACAGGGCGAAAATAACTATGGCTACACCTTC. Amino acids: CASSFDIKGQGENNYGYTF.

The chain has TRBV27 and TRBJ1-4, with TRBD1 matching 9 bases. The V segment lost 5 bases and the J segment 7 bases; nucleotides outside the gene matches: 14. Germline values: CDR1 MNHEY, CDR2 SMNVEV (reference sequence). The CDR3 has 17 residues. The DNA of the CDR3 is TGTGCCAGCAGTCCGAGACGCGCCGGGACAGGGCGTGAAAAACTGTTTTTT. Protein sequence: CASSPRRAGTGREKLFF. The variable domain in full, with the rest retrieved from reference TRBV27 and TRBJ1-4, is EAQVTQNPRYLITVTGKKLTVTCSQNMNHEYMSWYRQDPGLGLRQIYYSMNVEVTDKGDVPEGYKVSRKEKRNFPLILESPSPNQTSLYFCASSPRRAGTGREKLFFGSGTQLSVL.

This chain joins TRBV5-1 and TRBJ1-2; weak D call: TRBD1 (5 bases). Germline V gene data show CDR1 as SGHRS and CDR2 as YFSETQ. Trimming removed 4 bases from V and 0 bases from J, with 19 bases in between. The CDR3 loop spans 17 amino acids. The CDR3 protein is CASSPPITDSPNYGYTF. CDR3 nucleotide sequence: TGCGCCAGCAGCCCACCGATAACAGACAGCCCTAACTATGGCTACACCTTC.

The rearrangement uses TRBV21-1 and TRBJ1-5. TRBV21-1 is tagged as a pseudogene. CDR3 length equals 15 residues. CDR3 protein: CASSMSGNSNQPQHF. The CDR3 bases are TGTGCCAGCAGCATGAGCGGGAACAGCAATCAGCCCCAGCATTTT.

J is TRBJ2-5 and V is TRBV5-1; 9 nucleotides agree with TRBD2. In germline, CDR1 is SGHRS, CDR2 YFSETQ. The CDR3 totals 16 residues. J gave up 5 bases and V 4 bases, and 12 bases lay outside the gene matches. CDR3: CASSLAPSGVGETQYF. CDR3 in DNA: TGCGCCAGCAGCCTTGCACCTAGCGGGGTGGGGGAGACCCAGTACTTC.

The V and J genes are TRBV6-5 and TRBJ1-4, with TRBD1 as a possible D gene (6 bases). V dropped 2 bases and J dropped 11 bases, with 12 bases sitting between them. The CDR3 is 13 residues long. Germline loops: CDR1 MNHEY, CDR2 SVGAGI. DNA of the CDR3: TGTGCCAGCAGTTACCGGGACACTCGGAAACTGTTTTTT. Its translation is CASSYRDTRKLFF.

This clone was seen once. The CDR3 bases are TGCGCCAGCAGCCCCTCGCGGGGGAGCCTCGAGCAGTTCTTC. Translated: CASSPSRGSLEQFF. J is TRBJ2-1 and V is TRBV5-1, with 7 bases aligning to TRBD2. From germline, CDR1 is SGHRS and CDR2 YFSETQ. J gave up 10 bases and V 4 bases, and 11 bases lay outside the gene matches. The CDR3 length is 14 residues.

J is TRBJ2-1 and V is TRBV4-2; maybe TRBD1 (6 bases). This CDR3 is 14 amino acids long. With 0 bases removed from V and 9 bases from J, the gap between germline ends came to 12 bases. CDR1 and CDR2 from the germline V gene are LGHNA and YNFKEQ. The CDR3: CASSQDAQGREQFF. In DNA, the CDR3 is TGTGCCAGCAGCCAAGACGCACAGGGTCGTGAGCAGTTCTTC.

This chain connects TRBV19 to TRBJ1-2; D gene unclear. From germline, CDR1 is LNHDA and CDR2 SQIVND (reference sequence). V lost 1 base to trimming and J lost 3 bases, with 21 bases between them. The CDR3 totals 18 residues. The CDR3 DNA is TGTGCCAGTAGTATAGCGGAGGACCTCTTAGTATGGGACTATGGCTACACCTTC. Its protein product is CASSIAEDLLVWDYGYTF.

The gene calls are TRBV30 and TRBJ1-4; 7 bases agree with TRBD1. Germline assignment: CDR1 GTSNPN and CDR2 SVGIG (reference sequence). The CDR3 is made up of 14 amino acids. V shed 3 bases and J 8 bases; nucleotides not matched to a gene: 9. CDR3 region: CAWRQAGGYEKLFF. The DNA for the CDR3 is TGTGCCTGGAGACAGGCAGGGGGTTACGAAAAACTGTTTTTT.

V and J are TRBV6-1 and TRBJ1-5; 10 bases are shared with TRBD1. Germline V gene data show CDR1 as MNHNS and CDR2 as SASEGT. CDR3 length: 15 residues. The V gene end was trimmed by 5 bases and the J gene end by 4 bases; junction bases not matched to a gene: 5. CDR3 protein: CASSPRDRGNQPQHF. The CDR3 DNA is TGTGCCAGCAGTCCCCGGGACAGGGGTAATCAGCCCCAGCATTTT.

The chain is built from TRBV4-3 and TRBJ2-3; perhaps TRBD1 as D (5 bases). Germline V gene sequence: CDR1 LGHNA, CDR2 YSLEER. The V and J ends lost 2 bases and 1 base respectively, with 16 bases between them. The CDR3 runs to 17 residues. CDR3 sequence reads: CASSQYYRVGGTDTQYF. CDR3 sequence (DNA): TGCGCCAGCAGCCAATACTACCGGGTAGGGGGCACAGATACGCAGTATTTT.

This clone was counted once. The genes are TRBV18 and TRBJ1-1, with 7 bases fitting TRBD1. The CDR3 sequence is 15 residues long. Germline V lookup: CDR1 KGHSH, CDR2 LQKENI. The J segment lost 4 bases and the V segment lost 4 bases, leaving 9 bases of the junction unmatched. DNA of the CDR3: TGTGCCAGCTCACGGCGACAGGGAAGCGGCACTGAAGCTTTCTTT. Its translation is CASSRRQGSGTEAFF.

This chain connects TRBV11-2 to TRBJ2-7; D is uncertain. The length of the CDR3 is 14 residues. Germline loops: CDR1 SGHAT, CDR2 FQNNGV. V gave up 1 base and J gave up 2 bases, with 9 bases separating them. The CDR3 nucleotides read TGTGCCAGCAGCTTAGCAGGCACCCCCTACGAGCAGTACTTC. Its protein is CASSLAGTPYEQYF. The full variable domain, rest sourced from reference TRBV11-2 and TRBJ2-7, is EAGVAQSPRYKIIEKRQSVAFWCNPISGHATLYWYQQILGQGPKLLIQFQNNGVVDDSQLPKDRFSAERLKGVDSTLKIQPAKLEDSAVYLCASSLAGTPYEQYFGPGTRLTVT.

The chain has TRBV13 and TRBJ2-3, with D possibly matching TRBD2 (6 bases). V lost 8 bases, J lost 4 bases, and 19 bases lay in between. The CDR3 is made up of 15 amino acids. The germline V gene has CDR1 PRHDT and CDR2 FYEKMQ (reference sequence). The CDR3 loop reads CASPLGGGVADTQYF. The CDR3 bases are TGTGCCAGCCCCCTGGGGGGAGGAGTGGCAGATACGCAGTATTTT.

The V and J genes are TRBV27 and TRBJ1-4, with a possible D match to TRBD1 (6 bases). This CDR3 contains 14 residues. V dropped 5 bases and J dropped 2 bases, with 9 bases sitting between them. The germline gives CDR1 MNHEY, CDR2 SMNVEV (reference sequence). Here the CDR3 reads CASSIGQTNEKLFF. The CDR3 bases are TGTGCCAGCAGTATCGGACAGACTAATGAAAAACTGTTTTTT. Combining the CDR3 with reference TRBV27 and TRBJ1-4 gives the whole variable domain EAQVTQNPRYLITVTGKKLTVTCSQNMNHEYMSWYRQDPGLGLRQIYYSMNVEVTDKGDVPEGYKVSRKEKRNFPLILESPSPNQTSLYFCASSIGQTNEKLFFGSGTQLSVL.

This CDR3 is CASSVNSNEKLFF. The CDR3 DNA sequence: TGTGCCAGCAGTGTCAACAGCAATGAAAAACTGTTTTTT. This rearrangement joins TRBV2 to TRBJ1-4; unclear D gene. The V and J ends lost 4 bases and 5 bases respectively, with 8 bases between them. Germline V gene data show CDR1 as SNHLY and CDR2 as FYNNEI. This CDR3 is 13 amino acids long.